This TCR beta chain was identified during a study of identical twins. Points from the study as a whole: Insertions were reduced in abundant cord blood beta clonotypes but not in memory repertoires. Researchers reported weaker excess twin sharing in beta out-of-frame sequences.

A single record per CDR3 protein comes from TCRdb applying MiXCR to the 5' RACE reads. The sample has 500,000 to 650,000 distinct CDR3 sequences, 20% to 25% seen once. Trimming took 8 bases from V and 0 from J; bases not matched to a gene: 26. Per the germline V gene, CDR1 is MRHNA and CDR2 is SNTAGT. The CDR3 length is 22 residues. This clonotype appeared a few times. Its antigen is unidentified. The same data also went into a second study, on yellow fever vaccine responses in identical twins. According to that study: Vaccine-induced T cell responses in twins were reportedly observed to appear partly convergent, partly personalized.

The clonotype comes from a woman in her late teens or twenties in good health. The specimen sequenced was CD4+ T cells sorted from blood. This chain uses TRBV6-4 with TRBJ2-3; 10 bases match TRBD2. Written as DNA, the CDR3 is TGTGCCAGCCGAATCCCCTCAAAATGGACTAGCGGAATCGACTCTAGCACAGATACGCAGTATTTT. Its protein is CASRIPSKWTSGIDSSTDTQYF.